These 14 T cell receptor beta chains came from one sample sequenced in a study of CD8+ T cells in alopecia areata. In each case, RNA was isolated and then reverse transcribed into cDNA as the sequencing template. The table came from immunoSEQ multiplex PCR; TCRdb's copy has only in-frame clones and leaves some out. This table holds about 98,000 clones, roughly 47% found once. The sequenced sample consisted of CD4+ T cells sorted from blood. The receptors here all came from a human donor with alopecia areata.

This clone was detected a few times. The chain employs TRBV29-1 and TRBJ1-1, with D uncertain. CDR1 and CDR2 (germline): SQVTM, ANQGSEA. CDR3 length equals 11 residues. Trimming left V 6 bases short and J 8 bases short, with 13 bases between. The CDR3 spells CSVESRAEAFF. The DNA of the CDR3 is TGCAGCGTGGAATCACGAGCCGAAGCTTTCTTT. The full variable domain, rest sourced from reference TRBV29-1 and TRBJ1-1, is SAVISQKPSRDICQRGTSLTIQCQVDSQVTMMFWYRQQPGQSLTLIATANQGSEATYESGFVIDKFPISRPNLTFSTLTVSNMSPEDSSIYLCSVESRAEAFFGQGTRLTVV.

The chain carries TRBV5-6 and TRBJ2-2; no reliable D call. From germline, CDR1 is SGHDT and CDR2 YYEEEE. The CDR3 extends over 15 amino acids. The V gene lost 0 bases and the J gene lost 3 bases, with 9 bases spanning the gap. The CDR3 bases are TGTGCCAGCAGCTTGGCAGTGTCTTACACCGGGGAGCTGTTTTTT. Protein product: CASSLAVSYTGELFF.

This clone came up once. Here the CDR3 reads CASSGTAMNTEAFF. In DNA, the CDR3 is TGTGCCAGCAGTGGGACAGCAATGAACACTGAAGCTTTCTTT. The V and J genes are TRBV6-5 and TRBJ1-1; 7 nucleotides align to TRBD1. Germline V gene data show CDR1 as MNHEY and CDR2 as SVGAGI. The CDR3 loop spans 14 amino acids. V dropped 5 bases and J dropped 0; count of bases not matched to a gene: 3.

In its sample, this clone was seen a few times. The chain employs TRBV29-1 and TRBJ2-7; D perhaps matches TRBD1 (6 bases). The CDR3 length is 13 residues. Germline loops: CDR1 SQVTM, CDR2 ANQGSEA. V dropped 4 bases and J dropped 3 bases, with 13 bases sitting between them. This CDR3 reads CSVGAGAGYEQYF. In nucleotides, the CDR3 is TGCAGCGTTGGGGCAGGGGCGGGCTACGAGCAGTACTTC.

V and J are TRBV28 and TRBJ1-1; 10 bases are a match to TRBD1. CDR3 size: 12 residues. V gave up 0 bases and J gave up 11 bases; unmatched junction bases: 0. Germline-derived CDR1 and CDR2 are MDHEN and SYDVKM. CDR3 residues: CASSLWGQGAFF. CDR3 DNA sequence: TGTGCCAGCAGTTTATGGGGACAGGGGGCTTTCTTT.

This chain connects TRBV29-1 to TRBJ1-1, with D possibly matching TRBD1 (5 bases). The germline V and J ends were trimmed by 2 bases and 4 bases, with 17 bases remaining between them. Germline V gene lookup returns CDR1 SQVTM and CDR2 ANQGSEA. The CDR3 totals 15 residues. CDR3 nucleotide sequence: TGCAGCGTTGAACGCTGGGGGGGTAGGGGCACTGAAGCTTTCTTT. Protein product: CSVERWGGRGTEAFF.

This clone was picked up one time. V usage is TRBV29-1 and J usage is TRBJ2-5; perhaps TRBD2 as D (7 bases). The CDR3 covers 17 residues. The germline V gene has CDR1 SQVTM and CDR2 ANQGSEA. The V and J ends lost 0 bases and 0 bases respectively, with 17 bases between them. The CDR3 sequence: CSVEDQSRGGYQETQYF. The DNA for the CDR3 is TGCAGCGTTGAAGATCAGTCCAGGGGAGGGTACCAAGAGACCCAGTACTTC.

V usage is TRBV30 and J usage is TRBJ1-5; 10 nucleotides line up with TRBD1. Germline V gene lookup returns CDR1 GTSNPN and CDR2 SVGIG (reference sequence). J gave up 4 bases and V 1 base, and 4 bases lay outside the gene matches. This CDR3 region has 15 residues. The CDR3 here is CAWSAGQGWNQPQHF. DNA of the CDR3: TGTGCCTGGAGTGCGGGACAGGGGTGGAATCAGCCCCAGCATTTT.

The V gene is TRBV29-1, the J gene TRBJ2-1; the D is unclear. Germline V gene lookup returns CDR1 SQVTM and CDR2 ANQGSEA. CDR3 length: 14 residues. V was pared by 1 base and J by 0 bases, with 7 bases between. The chain's CDR3 is CSVEGWSSYNEQFF. In DNA, the CDR3 is TGCAGCGTTGAAGGGTGGAGCTCCTACAATGAGCAGTTCTTC.

This clone is labeled as medium-sized (0.01 to 0.1%). The chain uses TRBV28 and TRBJ1-3; D gene uncertain. The V gene's germline CDR1 is MDHEN and CDR2 SYDVKM. Trimming removed 8 bases at V and 0 bases at J, with 20 bases between. This CDR3 is built from 17 residues. The CDR3 sequence: CASGIYALGSSGNTIYF. DNA for the CDR3: TGTGCCAGCGGGATTTACGCGTTAGGGTCCTCTGGAAACACCATATATTTT.

V is TRBV18 and J is TRBJ2-1; D unresolved. Germline V CDR1 and CDR2: KGHSH, LQKENI. Trimming left V 3 bases short and J 7 bases short, with 10 bases between. This CDR3 is built from 13 residues. CDR3 protein: CASSPTNYNEQFF. CDR3 nucleotide sequence: TGTGCCAGCTCACCTACCAACTATAATGAGCAGTTCTTC.

This clone came up a few times. The chain uses TRBV28 and TRBJ1-1; D is uncertain. Germline CDR1 reads MDHEN; CDR2 reads SYDVKM. V was pared by 3 bases and J by 5 bases, with 10 bases between. CDR3 length: 13 residues. The CDR3 nucleotides read TGTGCCAGCAGTTTGCATGGGGTGACTGAAGCTTTCTTT. Its protein is CASSLHGVTEAFF.

The table lists this clone with a few counts. This CDR3 is CAWSIGTIDEQFF. CDR3 DNA: TGTGCCTGGAGTATCGGGACCATCGACGAGCAGTTCTTC. The chain uses TRBV30 and TRBJ2-1; D is tentatively TRBD1 or TRBD2 (5 bases each). The CDR3 loop spans 13 amino acids. Germline loops: CDR1 GTSNPN, CDR2 SVGIG (reference sequence). Trimming pared 2 bases from V and 10 bases from J, leaving 15 bases between.

The chain couples TRBV28 to TRBJ2-5; 7 bases line up with TRBD2. CDR1 and CDR2 from the germline V gene are MDHEN and SYDVKM. This CDR3 has 13 amino acids. The J segment lost 5 bases and the V segment lost 6 bases, leaving 6 bases of the junction unmatched. The CDR3 DNA reads TGTGCCAGCAGCAACCCGGGAGGCGAGACCCAGTACTTC. This translates into CASSNPGGETQYF.